Reported below is one T cell receptor beta chain. Its antigen remains unknown. The study reverse transcribed the entire isolated RNA, so it sequenced expressed TCRB transcripts. Assay used: immunoSEQ multiplex PCR; TCRdb lists only in-frame clones, some missing. The sample yields about 160,000 clones, around 8.4% seen once. The entry originates in a study of beta chain features in type 1 diabetes. Study information: Examined across all samples were about 110 million sorted cells.

V lost 0 bases and J lost 7, with 13 bases in between. Germline V gene data show CDR1 as KGHSY and CDR2 as FQNENV. This CDR3 contains 15 residues. General study findings and limits: Here, the possible influence of HLA type (on TCRB rearrangement) remained unresolved. All four CD4+ subsets from Type 1 diabetes patients carried moderately but significantly shorter TCRB CDR3s. PCR could preferentially amplify shorter templates, alike in patients and controls. Patients' naive, central memory and Treg TCRB repertoires seemed closer to one another than those of healthy donors.

J is TRBJ2-4 and V is TRBV16; a possible D gene is TRBD2 (7 bases). This TCR derives from a young woman with type 1 diabetes. Sequenced sample: central memory CD4+ T cells from blood. The CDR3, as DNA: TGTGCCAGCAGCCAATCGAGTGGGGGGGCGAACATTCAGTACTTC. This gives the protein CASSQSSGGANIQYF.